These T cell receptor beta chains were read from a single sample in a study of blood T cells in healthy people across ages. MiXCR, applied by TCRdb to the 5' RACE reads, yields one record per CDR3 protein. The sample contains over 450,000 distinct CDR3 sequences, more than 20% of which appear only once. The same sample was also used in a study of T cells of mothers and their children.

Specimen: blood. These receptors originate from a boy aged 5-17 years in good health. Both conserved end residues are part of each CDR3. Fields, in order: D gene, J gene, clone size, V gene, CDR3 DNA, CDR3 protein. D genes are given only for firm matches. Clone size is not always given. Where it is, it says once, few, many or a class for expanded clones.

>-|TRBJ1-5|few|TRBV6-5
TGTGCCAGCAGTCCCGGGGCGCCATACAATCAGCCCCAGCATTTT
CASSPGAPYNQPQHF
>-|TRBJ2-7|few|TRBV27
TGTGCCAGCAGTTCACCAGGGGGGGCCTACGAGCAGTACTTC
CASSSPGGAYEQYF
>-|TRBJ2-7|once|TRBV7-2
TGTGCCAGCACCGGGACCCCTTCCTACGAGCAGCACTTC
CASTGTPSYEQHF
>-|TRBJ1-4|few|TRBV12-3/TRBV12-4
TGTGCCAGCAGTTTAGCATGGCCTCGAGAGCTGTTTTTT
CASSLAWPRELFF
>TRBD1|TRBJ2-1|-|TRBV5-1
TGCGCCAGCAGCTTGGCCGGGACAGGGAGCCCAATTGTTGCTTTCTTC
CASSLAGTGSPIVAFF
>TRBD1|TRBJ1-1|-|TRBV27
TGTGCCAGCAGTGCCGGACAGGCGAACACTGAAGCTTTCTTT
CASSAGQANTEAFF
>-|TRBJ1-2|-|TRBV7-8
TGTGCCAGCAGCTACGGACAGAATACGTTCGGCTACACCTTC
CASSYGQNTFGYTF
>TRBD1|TRBJ2-1|-|TRBV29-1
TGCAGCGTTGGGCAGGGGGCCTACAATGAGCAGTTCTTC
CSVGQGAYNEQFF
>-|TRBJ1-2|few|TRBV20-1
TGCAGTGCCCCCTTGGAGGGCAGTGGCTACACCTTC
CSAPLEGSGYTF
>TRBD1|TRBJ2-5|few|TRBV7-3
TGTGCCAGCAGCTCACGACAGGGCTCTGACCAAGAGACCCAGTACTTC
CASSSRQGSDQETQYF
>-|TRBJ1-2|-|TRBV7-2
TGTGCCAGCAGCTACGGGGGTTCCTCTGTATACACCTTC
CASSYGGSSVYTF
>-|TRBJ2-1|many|TRBV29-1
TGCAGCGTTTATCGGCTGGAGCTCAATGAGCAGTTCTTC
CSVYRLELNEQFF
>-|TRBJ2-5|-|TRBV7-9
TGTGCCAGCAGCAAACGGGAGATCCAAGAGACCCAGTACTTC
CASSKREIQETQYF
>-|TRBJ1-1|-|TRBV7-9
TGTGCCAGCAGCACCCCGACAGTTAGTTCAGGTGAAGCTTTCTTT
CASSTPTVSSGEAFF
>-|TRBJ2-2|few|TRBV6-5
TGTGCCAGCAGTTACTCCGGGTCCACAGCGAACACCGGGGAGCTGTTTTTT
CASSYSGSTANTGELFF
>TRBD1|TRBJ2-7|few|TRBV6-2/TRBV6-3
TGTGCCAGCAACACCCGGACAGGGTACGAGCAGTACTTC
CASNTRTGYEQYF
>TRBD1|TRBJ2-2|few|TRBV24-1
TGTGCCACCAGTGATCCGACAGGGGGCCACACCGGGGAGCTGTTTTTT
CATSDPTGGHTGELFF
>-|TRBJ2-3|few|TRBV20-1
TGCAGTGCTAGACCGGGAGCCGCGGATACGCAGTATTTT
CSARPGAADTQYF
>TRBD2|TRBJ2-3|few|TRBV6-1
TGTGCCAGCAGTGAGTCTAGCGGGGGGTTTACAGATACGCAGTATTTT
CASSESSGGFTDTQYF
>-|TRBJ2-2|-|TRBV6-1
TGTGCCAGCAGGTGGGGAACATCATGGACCGGGGAGCTGTTTTTT
CASRWGTSWTGELFF
>TRBD2|TRBJ2-1|few|TRBV27
TGTGCCAGCAGTTCTGGACTAGCGGGAGTCGACAATGAGCAGTTCTTC
CASSSGLAGVDNEQFF
>-|TRBJ1-1|few|TRBV7-3
TGTGCCAGCAGCTTAAGCCGGGGGACTGAAGCTTTCTTT
CASSLSRGTEAFF
>-|TRBJ2-7|few|TRBV9
TGTGCCAGCAGCGTAGCGGCTAACTCCTACGAGCAGTACTTC
CASSVAANSYEQYF
>-|TRBJ1-1|-|TRBV27
TGTGCCAGCAGGCCATATGGAGGGCTTAATGGTGAAGCTTTCTTT
CASRPYGGLNGEAFF